This TCR beta chain is drawn from a study of T cells in Graves' hyperthyroidism and ophthalmopathy (dated 2019 in TCRdb). With regard to the full study: Peripheral blood was sampled at the time of initial diagnosis, prior to any treatment. To identify distinguishing TCR V-J signatures, a discovery cohort of about 95 patients was used, comprising 43 with Graves' ophthalmopathy and around 60 with stable Graves' hyperthyroidism. Prospective prediction of ophthalmopathy was tested in an independent validation cohort of under 20 hyperthyroidism patients and 17 patients who later progressed to ophthalmopathy. For training and testing, the 100 or so patients in the discovery cohort were randomly divided in a 7:3 ratio. The study also compared thyroid tissue and blood T-cell repertoires from about six Graves' hyperthyroidism patients. After sampling, hyperthyroidism patients received methimazole starting at 30 mg daily, and ophthalmopathy patients received high-dose intravenous methylprednisolone. The paper describes TCR Vbeta CDR3 sequencing of 130 to 150 peripheral blood samples, made up of about 40 ophthalmopathy patients, roughly 80 hyperthyroidism patients and 17 progressor patients. Paper-wide results and their limitations: Sample size was not statistically predetermined, and investigators were not blinded to group allocation. Ophthalmopathy was separated from stable hyperthyroidism by a 13 V-J signature model, with approximately 86% sensitivity and 81% to 82% specificity obtained in cross-validation and 80%/75% obtained in testing. In validation, the model predicted progression to ophthalmopathy a median of about 5.9 months before onset, with roughly 70% sensitivity and 72.22% specificity. Most expanded thyroid clonotypes (frequency above 0.001) were also found in blood, which suggests that blood repertoires may mirror thyroid immune responses.

Stable Graves' hyperthyroidism was defined as no progression to ophthalmopathy during 18 months of follow-up. Hyperthyroidism patients were aged 18 to 65 years and newly diagnosed, with disease duration of less than 2 months. Exclusion was applied to patients with uncontrolled infections, other autoimmune diseases, pregnancy or lactation. Diagnoses relied on clinical symptoms, serum thyroxine and TRAb, thyroid ultrasound and orbital computed tomography. Ficoll-Paque density gradient centrifugation was used to isolate PBMCs from about 10 ml of fresh peripheral blood. Total RNA was extracted with Trizol reagent, and quality was checked on an Agilent 2100 Bioanalyzer. V and J lose 4 bases and 2 bases, and a span of 8 bases separates them. The germline V gene provides CDR1 SGHTA and CDR2 FQGTGA. Spanning cysteine to phenylalanine, the CDR3 consists of 13 amino acids. The entry retains the CDR3 DNA only, 39 bases that are in frame from base 1.

Amplification of TCR beta CDR3 regions was carried out from RNA transcripts. The TCR CDR3 was subjected to a first round of RT-PCR using the HTBI primer set and the Qiagen OneStep RT-PCR kit. Libraries were constructed in a second round of multiplex PCR, after which size selection and purification were carried out. Sequencing of the libraries was done on an Illumina HiSeq2000 using paired-end 100 bp reads. On the authors' methods: SOAPnuke was used to process the raw data, with reads discarded if the reads contained adapters or uncalled bases, had a mean Phred below 15, or lacked an exact constant-primer or identifier match. COPE v1.2.5 was used to merge high-quality paired reads, and clonotypes were defined as unique nucleotide sequences. MiTCR v1.1 was used to align the clonotypes against IMGT TRBV, TRBD and TRBJ reference segments. The analysis included only V-J combinations with a frequency above 0.0001, which together covered about 99% of the repertoires. The TCS score was defined as the ratio of F50 (clonal expansion) to E x V (chaos), calculated using BLOSUM62-based TCRdist between CDR3 peptides within each V-J. Welch's t-statistics and random forest reduced around 520 V-J features to 13, which were used in a naive Bayes classifier (R e1071). TCRdb redid the processing of the public reads, applying fastp at Q25 and MiXCR, and retained in-frame beta chains. Rows are unified per CDR3 protein, each entry keeping the most common DNA and genes. The V and J calls, along with clone size, are taken from TCRdb and not from the paper's own processing. This sample lists a few hundred thousand distinct CDR3 sequences; around a fifth were detected once. The biggest ten clones account for under 55% of the sample.

Many counts were recorded for this clonotype. Its antigen is currently not known. No much larger clonotype is one base removed from it; base qualities were not supplied. This clonotype was sampled from a woman aged 45-59 years with Graves' hyperthyroidism. What was sequenced was blood. The chain joins TRBV7-3 to TRBJ1-1, with the D gene uncertain. The DNA sequence is given as TGTGCCAGCAGCTGGAAACCTAACACTGAAGCTTTCTTT. It codes for CASSWKPNTEAFF.